This T cell receptor (beta chain) came from a study of CD8+CD57+ T cells in acquired aplastic anemia. The CDR3 totals 16 residues. CDR1 is SGHNT and CDR2 is YYREEE in the germline V gene (reference sequence). Trimming removed 4 bases from V and 1 base from J; junction bases left unmatched: 9. Whoever was chosen for sequencing had shown CD8+CD57+ cell expansion by flow cytometry. According to the study, genomic DNA was the template for TCR beta VDJ and CDR3 profiling. TCRdb called the reads again in MiXCR, with one record for every CDR3 protein. Here the sample spans 150,000 to 200,000 distinct CDR3 sequences, roughly 65% being singletons.

This TCR was sampled from a human donor with aplastic anemia. The sample taken for sequencing was sorted CD4+, CD8+, or CD8+CD57+ T cells (not recorded which) from PBMCs. The V call is TRBV5-4, the J call TRBJ2-7; the match to TRBD1 covers 9 bases. The CDR3 here is CASSKKGTGISYEQYF. CDR3 bases: TGTGCCAGCAGCAAGAAAGGGACAGGGATTTCCTACGAGCAGTACTTC.